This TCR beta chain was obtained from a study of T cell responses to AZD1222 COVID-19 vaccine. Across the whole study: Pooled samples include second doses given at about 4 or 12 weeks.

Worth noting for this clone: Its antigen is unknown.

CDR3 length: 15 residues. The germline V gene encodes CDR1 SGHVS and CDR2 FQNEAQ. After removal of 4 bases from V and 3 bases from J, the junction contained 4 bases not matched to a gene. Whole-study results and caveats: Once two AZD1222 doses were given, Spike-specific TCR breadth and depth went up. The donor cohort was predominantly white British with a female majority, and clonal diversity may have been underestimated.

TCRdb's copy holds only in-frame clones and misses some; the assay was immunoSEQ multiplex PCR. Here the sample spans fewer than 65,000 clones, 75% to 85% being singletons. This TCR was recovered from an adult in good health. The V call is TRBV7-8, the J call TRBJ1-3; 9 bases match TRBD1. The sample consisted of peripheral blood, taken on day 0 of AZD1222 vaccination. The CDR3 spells CASSWPGQGGNTIYF. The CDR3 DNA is TGTGCCAGCAGCTGGCCGGGACAGGGTGGAAACACCATATATTTT.